The entry below gives a single T cell receptor beta chain sequence along with its context. The antigen remains undetermined. The sample originates from a study of cytomegalovirus exposure and HLA in healthy donors. Data came from immunoSEQ multiplex PCR; TCRdb stores just in-frame clones and leaves some out. This repertoire shows 150,000 to 200,000 clones, just under 90% found once; its top ten account for just over 4%. V shed 6 bases, J shed 1 base, and the junction held 4 bases outside the gene matches. The CDR3 extends over 15 amino acids. Germline CDR1 and CDR2: PRHDT and FYEKMQ (reference sequence). Whole-study results and caveats: Published work reported that the classifier diagnosed cytomegalovirus status with high specificity and sensitivity.

Sequencing input: PBMCs. This TCR came from a man aged 18 to 30 in good health and CMV-seropositive. The chain joins TRBV13 to TRBJ2-3; TRBD2 matches at 10 bases. CDR3 in amino acids: CASSFTSGGTDTQYF. The CDR3 DNA is TGTGCCAGCAGTTTCACTAGCGGGGGCACAGATACGCAGTATTTT. The full variable domain, completed using reference TRBV13 and TRBJ2-3, is AAGVIQSPRHLIKEKRETATLKCYPIPRHDTVYWYQQGPGQDPQFLISFYEKMQSDKGSIPDRFSAQQFSDYHSELNMSSLELGDSALYFCASSFTSGGTDTQYFGPGTRLTVL.